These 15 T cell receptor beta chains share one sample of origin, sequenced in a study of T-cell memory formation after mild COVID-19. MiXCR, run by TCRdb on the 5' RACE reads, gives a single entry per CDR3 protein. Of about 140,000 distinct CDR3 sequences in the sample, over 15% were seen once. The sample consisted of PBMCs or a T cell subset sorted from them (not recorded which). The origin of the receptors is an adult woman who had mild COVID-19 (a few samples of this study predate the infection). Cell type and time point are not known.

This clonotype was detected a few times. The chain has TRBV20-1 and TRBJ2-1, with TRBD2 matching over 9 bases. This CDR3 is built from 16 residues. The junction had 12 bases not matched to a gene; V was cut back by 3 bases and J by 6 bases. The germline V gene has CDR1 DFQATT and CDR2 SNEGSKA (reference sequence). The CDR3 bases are TGCAGTGCTAGGGGGATACTAGCGGGTTACCGCAATGAGCAGTTCTTC. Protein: CSARGILAGYRNEQFF.

In nucleotides, the CDR3 is TGCAGTGCTAGGGCCTCGTGGACTAGCGGGAGCACAGATACGCAGTATTTT. Translation gives CSARASWTSGSTDTQYF. The rearrangement uses TRBV20-1 and TRBJ2-3, with TRBD2 identical over 11 bases. The V gene's germline CDR1 is DFQATT and CDR2 SNEGSKA (reference sequence). CDR3 length equals 17 residues. J was trimmed by 0 bases and V by 3 bases; bases with no gene match: 8.

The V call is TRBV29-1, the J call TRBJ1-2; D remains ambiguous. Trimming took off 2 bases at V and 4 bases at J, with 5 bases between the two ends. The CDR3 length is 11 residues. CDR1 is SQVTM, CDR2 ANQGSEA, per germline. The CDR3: CSVELIYGYTF. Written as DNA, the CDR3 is TGCAGCGTTGAACTCATCTATGGCTACACCTTC.

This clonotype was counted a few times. This CDR3 is CASSPSYNQPQHF. Written as DNA, the CDR3 is TGTGCCAGCTCACCTAGCTACAATCAGCCCCAGCATTTT. The rearrangement links TRBV18 to TRBJ1-5; unclear D gene. Trimming cost V 3 bases and J 3 bases, with 6 bases left between them. Germline CDR1 reads KGHSH; CDR2 reads LQKENI. CDR3 length: 13 residues. The variable domain in full, completed from reference TRBV18 and TRBJ1-5, reads NAGVMQNPRHLVRRRGQEARLRCSPMKGHSHVYWYRQLPEEGLKFMVYLQKENIIDESGMPKERFSAEFPKEGPSILRIQQVVRGDSAAYFCASSPSYNQPQHFGDGTRLSIL.

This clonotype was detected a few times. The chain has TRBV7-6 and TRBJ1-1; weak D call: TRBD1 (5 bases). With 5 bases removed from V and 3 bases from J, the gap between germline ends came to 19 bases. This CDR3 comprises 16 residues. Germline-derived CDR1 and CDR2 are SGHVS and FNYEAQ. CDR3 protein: CASSPGRRATDTEAFF. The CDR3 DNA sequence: TGTGCCAGCAGCCCGGGACGGAGGGCGACGGACACTGAAGCTTTCTTT.

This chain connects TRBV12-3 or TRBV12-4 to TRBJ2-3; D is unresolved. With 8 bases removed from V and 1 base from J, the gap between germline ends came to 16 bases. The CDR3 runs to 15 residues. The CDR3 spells CASGDKAKGTDTQYF. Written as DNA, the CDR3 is TGTGCCAGCGGGGATAAGGCTAAGGGCACAGATACGCAGTATTTT.

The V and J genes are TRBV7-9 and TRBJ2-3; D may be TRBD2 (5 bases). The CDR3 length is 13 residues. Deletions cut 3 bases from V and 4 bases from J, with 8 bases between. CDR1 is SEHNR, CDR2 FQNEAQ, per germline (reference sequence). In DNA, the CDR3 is TGTGCCAGCAGCTTCCTCGGGGCAGATACGCAGTATTTT. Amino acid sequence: CASSFLGADTQYF. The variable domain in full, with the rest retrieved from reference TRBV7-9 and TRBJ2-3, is DTGVSQNPRHKITKRGQNVTFRCDPISEHNRLYWYRQTLGQGPEFLTYFQNEAQLEKSRLLSDRFSAERPKGSFSTLEIQRTEQGDSAMYLCASSFLGADTQYFGPGTRLTVL.

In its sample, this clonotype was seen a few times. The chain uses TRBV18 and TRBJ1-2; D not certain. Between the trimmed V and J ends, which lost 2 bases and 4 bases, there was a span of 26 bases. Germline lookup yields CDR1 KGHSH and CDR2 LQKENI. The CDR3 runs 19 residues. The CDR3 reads CASSPIQTVGRTVLYGYTF. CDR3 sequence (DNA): TGTGCCAGCTCACCAATCCAAACCGTCGGACGGACTGTCCTCTATGGCTACACCTTC. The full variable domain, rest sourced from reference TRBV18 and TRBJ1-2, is NAGVMQNPRHLVRRRGQEARLRCSPMKGHSHVYWYRQLPEEGLKFMVYLQKENIIDESGMPKERFSAEFPKEGPSILRIQQVVRGDSAAYFCASSPIQTVGRTVLYGYTFGSGTRLTVV.

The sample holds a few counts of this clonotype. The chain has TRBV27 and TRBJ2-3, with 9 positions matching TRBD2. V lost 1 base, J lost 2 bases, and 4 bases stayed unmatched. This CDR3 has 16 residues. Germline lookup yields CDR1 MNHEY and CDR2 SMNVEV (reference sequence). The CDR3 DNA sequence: TGTGCCAGCAGTTTATGGGCTAGCGGGGTCACAGATACGCAGTATTTT. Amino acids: CASSLWASGVTDTQYF.

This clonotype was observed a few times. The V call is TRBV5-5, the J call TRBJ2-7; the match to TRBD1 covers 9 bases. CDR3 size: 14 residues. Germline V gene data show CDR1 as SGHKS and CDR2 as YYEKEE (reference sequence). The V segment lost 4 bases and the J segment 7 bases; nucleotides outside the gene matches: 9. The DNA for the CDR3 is TGTGCCAGCAGCCCCAGGACAGGGGAAGGGGAGCAGTACTTC. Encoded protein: CASSPRTGEGEQYF.

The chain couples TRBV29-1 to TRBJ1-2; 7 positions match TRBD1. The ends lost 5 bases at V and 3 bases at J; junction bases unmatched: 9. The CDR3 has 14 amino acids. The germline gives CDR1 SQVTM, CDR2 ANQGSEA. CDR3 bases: TGCAGCGTTTGGGGATTGGACAGGTACTATGGCTACACCTTC. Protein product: CSVWGLDRYYGYTF.

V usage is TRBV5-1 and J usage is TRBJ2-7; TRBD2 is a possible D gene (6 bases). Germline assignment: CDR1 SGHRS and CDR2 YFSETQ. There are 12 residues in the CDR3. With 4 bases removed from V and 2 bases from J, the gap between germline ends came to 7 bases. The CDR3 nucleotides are TGCGCCAGCAGCCGGGAGCCCTACGAGCAGTACTTC. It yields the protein CASSREPYEQYF. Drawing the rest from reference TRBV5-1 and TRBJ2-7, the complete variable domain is KAGVTQTPRYLIKTRGQQVTLSCSPISGHRSVSWYQQTPGQGLQFLFEYFSETQRNKGNFPGRFSGRQFSNSRSEMNVSTLELGDSALYLCASSREPYEQYFGPGTRLTVT.

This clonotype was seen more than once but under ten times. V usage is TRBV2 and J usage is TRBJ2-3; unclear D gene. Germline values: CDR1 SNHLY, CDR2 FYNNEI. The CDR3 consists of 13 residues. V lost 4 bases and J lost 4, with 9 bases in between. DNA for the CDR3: TGTGCCAGCAGTGTCGAGAGTTCAGATACGCAGTATTTT. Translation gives CASSVESSDTQYF.

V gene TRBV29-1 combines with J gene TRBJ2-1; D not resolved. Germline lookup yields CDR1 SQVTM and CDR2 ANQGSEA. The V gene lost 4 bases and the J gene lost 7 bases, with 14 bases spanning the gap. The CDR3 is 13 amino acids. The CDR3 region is CSVVVALGNEQFF. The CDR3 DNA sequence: TGCAGCGTTGTTGTTGCATTGGGTAATGAGCAGTTCTTC.

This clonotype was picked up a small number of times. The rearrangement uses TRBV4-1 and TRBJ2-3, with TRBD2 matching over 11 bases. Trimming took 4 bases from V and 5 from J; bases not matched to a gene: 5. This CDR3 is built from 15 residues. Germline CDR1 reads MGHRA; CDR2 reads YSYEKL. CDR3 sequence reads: CASSRLAGSRDTQYF. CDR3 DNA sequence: TGCGCCAGCAGCCGACTAGCGGGGAGTCGAGATACGCAGTATTTT.